Following are 12 T cell receptor beta chains from one sample sequenced in a study of blood T cell repertoires in COVID-19. Using immunoSEQ multiplex PCR, the repertoire was profiled, and TCRdb retains in-frame clones only, with some absent. This table has fewer than 85,000 clones, around 83% appearing once. Specimen: peripheral blood. The receptors were gathered from a woman aged 60 to 75 with acute or convalescent COVID-19.

The chain is built from TRBV25-1 and TRBJ1-5; D unresolved. Trimming removed 0 bases at V and 0 bases at J, with 6 bases between. The CDR3 runs 15 residues. Germline V gene data show CDR1 as MGHDK and CDR2 as SYGVNS. The CDR3 sequence is CASSEYRDSNQPQHF. The CDR3 coding sequence is TGTGCCAGCAGTGAATATCGGGATAGCAATCAGCCCCAGCATTTT. The complete variable domain, with remaining parts taken from reference TRBV25-1 and TRBJ1-5, reads EADIYQTPRYLVIGTGKKITLECSQTMGHDKMYWYQQDPGMELHLIHYSYGVNSTEKGDLSSESTVSRIRTEHFPLTLESARPSHTSQYLCASSEYRDSNQPQHFGDGTRLSIL.

The CDR3 loop is CASTENPVGYTF. The CDR3 nucleotides read TGTGCCAGCACTGAGAACCCGGTGGGCTACACCTTC. The rearrangement joins TRBV2 to TRBJ1-2; D not certain. Germline CDR1 reads SNHLY; CDR2 reads FYNNEI. This CDR3 contains 12 residues. The ends were cut back, 7 bases at V and 8 bases at J, with 14 bases in the middle.

This chain uses TRBV6-4 with TRBJ2-3, with TRBD2 as a possible D gene (6 bases). The CDR3 length is 15 residues. Germline assignment: CDR1 MRHNA and CDR2 SNTAGT. V lost 3 bases and J 0 bases, leaving 10 bases between the germline ends. The CDR3 sequence is CASSETGRSTDTQYF. DNA for the CDR3: TGTGCCAGCAGTGAAACGGGGAGGAGCACAGATACGCAGTATTTT.

The chain carries TRBV6-5 and TRBJ2-7, with 8 bases identical to TRBD2. After removal of 6 bases from V and 3 bases from J, the junction contained 10 bases not matched to a gene. The CDR3 sequence is 15 residues long. CDR1 is MNHEY, CDR2 SVGAGI, per germline. Here the CDR3 reads CASSVELGGDYEQYF. CDR3 sequence (DNA): TGTGCCAGCAGCGTTGAACTCGGGGGGGACTACGAGCAGTACTTC.

The chain joins TRBV7-2 to TRBJ1-1; D not resolved. V lost 2 bases to trimming and J lost 4 bases, with 8 bases between them. CDR3 length equals 13 residues. Germline V gene data show CDR1 as SGHTA and CDR2 as FQGNSA. For the CDR3, the DNA is TGTGCCAGCAGCTTATTCAGGTCCACTGAAGCTTTCTTT. Residues: CASSLFRSTEAFF.

V usage is TRBV3-1 (or the pseudogene TRBV3-2) and J usage is TRBJ2-1, with a possible D match to TRBD2 (6 bases). V lost 5 bases to trimming and J lost 0 bases, with 14 bases between them. CDR1 and CDR2 (germline): LGHDT, YNNKEL (reference sequence). The CDR3 contains 16 residues. The CDR3 sequence: CASSLRRGSSYNEQFF. As DNA, the CDR3 is TGTGCCAGCAGCTTGAGACGGGGGTCCTCCTACAATGAGCAGTTCTTC.

The chain combines TRBV18 with TRBJ1-2; no reliable D call. Looked up from germline, CDR1 is KGHSH and CDR2 is LQKENI. The V and J ends lost 3 bases and 8 bases respectively, with 16 bases between them. CDR3 length: 14 amino acids. CDR3 in amino acids: CASSPQTSGEGYTF. CDR3 coding DNA: TGTGCCAGCTCACCGCAGACTTCCGGTGAGGGCTACACCTTC. The complete variable domain, with remaining parts taken from reference TRBV18 and TRBJ1-2, reads NAGVMQNPRHLVRRRGQEARLRCSPMKGHSHVYWYRQLPEEGLKFMVYLQKENIIDESGMPKERFSAEFPKEGPSILRIQQVVRGDSAAYFCASSPQTSGEGYTFGSGTRLTVV.

The chain carries TRBV12-3 or TRBV12-4 and TRBJ1-6; D is ambiguous. The CDR3 is made up of 12 amino acids. The V end was cut by 4 bases, the J end by 11 bases, with 9 bases between. CDR3 region: CASSSEQAPLHF. CDR3 nucleotide sequence: TGTGCCAGCAGTTCCGAGCAGGCACCCCTCCACTTT.

The chain couples TRBV7-2 to TRBJ2-6; no firm D call. The CDR3 totals 15 residues. The germline V gene encodes CDR1 SGHTA and CDR2 FQGNSA. The V end was cut by 5 bases, the J end by 1 base, with 9 bases between. The CDR3 loop reads CASSPRSSGANVLTF. CDR3 in DNA: TGTGCCAGCAGCCCCCGGTCGTCTGGGGCCAACGTCCTGACTTTC.

Concerning this clone itself: This may be a read error, as it is one base from a much larger clone. The J gene is TRBJ1-2, the V gene TRBV3-1 (or the pseudogene TRBV3-2); TRBD1 aligns across 8 bases. V shed 4 bases and J 3 bases; nucleotides not matched to a gene: 1. CDR1 is LGHDT, CDR2 YNNKEL, per germline (reference sequence). CDR3 length: 13 amino acids. The CDR3 is CASSLGQDYGYTF. The CDR3 bases are TGTGCCAGCAGCCTGGGACAGGACTATGGCTACACCTTC.

The chain employs TRBV27 and TRBJ2-7; no clear D. Germline loops: CDR1 MNHEY, CDR2 SMNVEV (reference sequence). Trimming took 0 bases from V and 0 from J, leaving 15 bases between them. The CDR3 spans 17 residues. The CDR3: CASSLSGGPPGSYEQYF. CDR3 coding DNA: TGTGCCAGCAGTTTATCGGGTGGCCCCCCGGGCTCCTACGAGCAGTACTTC.

The rearrangement links TRBV6-5 to TRBJ1-3, with D perhaps matching TRBD1 (6 bases). Trimming took 6 bases from V and 4 from J, leaving 13 bases between them. The CDR3 totals 14 residues. The germline gives CDR1 MNHEY, CDR2 SVGAGI. The CDR3 DNA reads as TGTGCCAGCAGCCCCCAGGGGATGGGAAACACCATATATTTT. Protein product: CASSPQGMGNTIYF.